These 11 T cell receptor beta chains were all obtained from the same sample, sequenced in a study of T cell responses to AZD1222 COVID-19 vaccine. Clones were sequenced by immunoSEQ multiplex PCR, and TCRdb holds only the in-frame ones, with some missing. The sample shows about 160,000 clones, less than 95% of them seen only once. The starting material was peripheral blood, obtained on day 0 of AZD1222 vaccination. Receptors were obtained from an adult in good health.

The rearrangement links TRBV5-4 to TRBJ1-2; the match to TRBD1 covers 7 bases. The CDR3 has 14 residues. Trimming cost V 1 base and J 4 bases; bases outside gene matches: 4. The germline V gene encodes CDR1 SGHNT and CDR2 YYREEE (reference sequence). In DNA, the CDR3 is TGTGCCAGCAGCTTGTACGACAGGGTCTATGGCTACACCTTC. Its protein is CASSLYDRVYGYTF.

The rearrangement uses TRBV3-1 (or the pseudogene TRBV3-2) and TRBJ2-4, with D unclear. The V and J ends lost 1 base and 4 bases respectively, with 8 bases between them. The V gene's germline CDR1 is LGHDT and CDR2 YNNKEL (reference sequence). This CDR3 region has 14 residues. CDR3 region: CASSQVGRKNIQYF. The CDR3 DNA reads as TGTGCCAGCAGCCAAGTAGGCCGAAAAAACATTCAGTACTTC.

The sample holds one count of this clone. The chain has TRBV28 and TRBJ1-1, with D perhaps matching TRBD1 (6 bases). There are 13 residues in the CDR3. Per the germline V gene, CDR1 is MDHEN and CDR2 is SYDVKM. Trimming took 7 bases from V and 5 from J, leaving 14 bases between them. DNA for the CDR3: TGTGCCAGCAACTGGGGGCAGAAAACTGAAGCTTTCTTT. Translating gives CASNWGQKTEAFF.

The CDR3 loop reads CASRPGPGPSTDTQYF. The CDR3 nucleotides are TGTGCCAGCAGGCCCGGACCCGGGCCGAGCACAGATACGCAGTATTTT. J is TRBJ2-3 and V is TRBV4-2; no definite D call. CDR1 is LGHNA and CDR2 is YNFKEQ in the germline V gene. The CDR3 is 16 amino acids. V gave up 6 bases and J gave up 0 bases, with 16 bases separating them.

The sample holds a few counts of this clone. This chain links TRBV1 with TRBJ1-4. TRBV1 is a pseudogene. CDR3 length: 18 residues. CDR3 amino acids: CTSSHTYPPRWQNEKLFF. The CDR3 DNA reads TGCACCAGCAGCCATACCTACCCACCCCGGTGGCAAAATGAAAAACTGTTTTTT.

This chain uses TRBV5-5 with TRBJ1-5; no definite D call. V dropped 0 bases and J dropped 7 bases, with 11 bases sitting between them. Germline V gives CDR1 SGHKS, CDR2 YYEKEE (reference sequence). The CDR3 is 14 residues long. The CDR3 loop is CASSLAWDNQPQHF. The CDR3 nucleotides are TGTGCCAGCAGCTTGGCCTGGGATAACCAGCCCCAGCATTTT.

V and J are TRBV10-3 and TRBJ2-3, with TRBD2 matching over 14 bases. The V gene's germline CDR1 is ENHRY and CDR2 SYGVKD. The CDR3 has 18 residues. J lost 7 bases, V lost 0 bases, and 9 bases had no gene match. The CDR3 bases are TGTGCCATCAGTGAGTCAGCGGGACTAGCGGGAGCCGTGTATACGCAGTATTTT. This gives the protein CAISESAGLAGAVYTQYF.

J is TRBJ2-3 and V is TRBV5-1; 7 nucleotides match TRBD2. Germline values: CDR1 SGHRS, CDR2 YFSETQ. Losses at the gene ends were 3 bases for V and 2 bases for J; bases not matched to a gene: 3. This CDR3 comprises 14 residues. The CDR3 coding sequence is TGCGCCAGCAGCTCGAGCGGGGTCACAGATACGCAGTATTTT. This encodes CASSSSGVTDTQYF.

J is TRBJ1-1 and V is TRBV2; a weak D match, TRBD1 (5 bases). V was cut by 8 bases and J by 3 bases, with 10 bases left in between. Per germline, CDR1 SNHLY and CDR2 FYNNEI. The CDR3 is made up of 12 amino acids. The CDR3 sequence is CASGREYTEAFF. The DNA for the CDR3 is TGTGCCAGCGGCAGGGAATACACTGAAGCTTTCTTT.

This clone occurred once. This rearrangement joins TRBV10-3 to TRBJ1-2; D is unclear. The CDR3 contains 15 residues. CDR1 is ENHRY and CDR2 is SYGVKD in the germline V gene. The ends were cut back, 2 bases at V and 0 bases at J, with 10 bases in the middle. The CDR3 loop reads CAISEDRIANYGYTF. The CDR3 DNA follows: TGTGCCATCAGTGAGGACCGGATAGCTAACTATGGCTACACCTTC.

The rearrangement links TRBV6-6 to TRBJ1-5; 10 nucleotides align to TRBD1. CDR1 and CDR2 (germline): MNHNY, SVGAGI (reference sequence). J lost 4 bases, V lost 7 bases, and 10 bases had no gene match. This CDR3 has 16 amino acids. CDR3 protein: CASNKGTGVSNQPQHF. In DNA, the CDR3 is TGTGCCAGCAACAAAGGGACAGGGGTGAGTAATCAGCCCCAGCATTTT.